These 20 T cell receptor beta chains originate from one sample sequenced in a study of T cell repertoires in cytomegalovirus infection. The antigens for these receptors are not known. MiXCR, run by TCRdb on the reads, gives a single entry per CDR3 protein. The data show around 710,000 distinct CDR3 sequences, with just under 30% seen just once and less than 15% held by the top ten. The sample in question was cultured CD8+ T cells from PBMCs, obtained from culture after CMV antigen stimulation. These receptors were taken from a human donor in good health (CMV status not recorded). Some clones in this sample may be carry-over from other donors' samples.

This chain uses TRBV7-9 with TRBJ2-5, with unresolved D. The length of the CDR3 is 15 residues. CDR1 and CDR2 from the germline V gene are SEHNR and FQNEAQ (reference sequence). The ends were cut back, 1 base at V and 1 base at J, with 10 bases in the middle. CDR3: CASSLGRLGQETQYF. The CDR3 DNA follows: TGTGCCAGCAGCTTAGGCCGGCTCGGCCAAGAGACCCAGTACTTC.

The chain joins TRBV13 to TRBJ2-1, with TRBD2 as a possible D gene (6 bases). The CDR3 has 13 amino acids. Germline lookup yields CDR1 PRHDT and CDR2 FYEKMQ (reference sequence). V was shortened by 6 bases and J by 8 bases, with 14 bases between the two germline ends. CDR3 region: CASRPAGLDEQFF. In DNA, the CDR3 is TGTGCCAGCAGACCCGCGGGGCTGGATGAGCAGTTCTTC.

The chain uses TRBV6-2 or TRBV6-3 and TRBJ1-5; possible D gene TRBD1, 6 bases. The CDR3 runs 14 residues. From germline, CDR1 is MNHEY and CDR2 SVGEGT. The V gene lost 7 bases and the J gene lost 7 bases, with 17 bases spanning the gap. The CDR3 DNA reads TGTGCCAGCACCGACGGGGGGCCCGAACAGCCCCAGCATTTT. Protein product: CASTDGGPEQPQHF.

The chain has TRBV7-3 and TRBJ2-4; TRBD2 matches at 7 bases. Trimming took 5 bases from V and 0 from J; bases not matched to a gene: 7. This CDR3 has 16 residues. In germline, CDR1 is SGHTA, CDR2 FQGTGA. The CDR3 loop reads CASSTAGQIAKNIQYF. The CDR3 DNA reads as TGTGCCAGCAGCACAGCGGGGCAGATAGCCAAAAACATTCAGTACTTC.

The chain joins TRBV5-1 to TRBJ2-1; D gene ambiguous. V was shortened by 6 bases and J by 3 bases, with 10 bases between the two germline ends. The CDR3 is made up of 13 amino acids. Germline assignment: CDR1 SGHRS and CDR2 YFSETQ. The CDR3 region has the DNA TGCGCCAGCAACGGTTTTGTCTACAATGAGCAGTTCTTC. Encoded protein: CASNGFVYNEQFF.

To note about this clonotype: One end of the junction is discordant with germline, which a read error may explain. The CDR3 DNA reads TGTGCCAGCAGACCTTGGAAAACCCATGCTACCGGCTCCAACCTATTT. Its protein product is CASRPWKTHATGSNLF. J is TRBJ2-3 and V is TRBV12-3 or TRBV12-4; D not resolved. This CDR3 has 16 residues.

The chain combines TRBV13 with TRBJ2-1; 8 positions match TRBD1. The V segment lost 4 bases and the J segment 3 bases; nucleotides outside the gene matches: 5. The CDR3 runs 15 residues. The germline V gene encodes CDR1 PRHDT and CDR2 FYEKMQ (reference sequence). DNA of the CDR3: TGTGCCAGCAGCTACGGACAGGGCTTCTACAATGAGCAGTTCTTC. Protein product: CASSYGQGFYNEQFF.

The rearrangement links TRBV6-1 to TRBJ1-2; tentatively, D is TRBD1 (5 bases). The V gene's germline CDR1 is MNHNS and CDR2 SASEGT. V shed 6 bases and J shed 4 bases, with 18 bases lying between them. This CDR3 spans 15 amino acids. CDR3 loop: CASRYRDGTSYGYTF. In DNA form, the CDR3 reads TGTGCCAGCAGGTATCGGGACGGAACATCCTATGGCTACACCTTC.

This clonotype has at least ten counts. The chain combines TRBV7-2 with TRBJ1-2; D uncertain. Germline V gene data show CDR1 as SGHTA and CDR2 as FQGNSA. Between the trimmed V and J ends, which lost 2 bases and 4 bases, there was a span of 11 bases. This CDR3 comprises 14 residues. The CDR3 DNA is TGTGCCAGCAGCTTATATCAGGAAATCTATGGCTACACCTTC. The encoded protein is CASSLYQEIYGYTF.

V is TRBV2 and J is TRBJ2-3; 8 bases are shared with TRBD2. The V gene's germline CDR1 is SNHLY and CDR2 FYNNEI. The ends lost 7 bases at V and 3 bases at J; junction bases unmatched: 12. This CDR3 has 16 residues. DNA for the CDR3: TGTGCCAGCAATATCCTACCGGGACTAGTTACAGATACGCAGTATTTT. This gives the protein CASNILPGLVTDTQYF.

As regards this clonotype: At one end, the junction sequence differs from germline, possibly due to a read error. J is TRBJ1-2 and V is TRBV7-6, with 7 bases matching TRBD1. This CDR3 is built from 13 residues. The germline gives CDR1 SGHVS, CDR2 FNYEAQ. Here the CDR3 reads CAGSTGTAYGYTF. CDR3 in DNA: TGTGCCGGCAGCACCGGGACAGCCTATGGCTACACCTTC.

This clonotype was observed a few times. The chain is built from TRBV15 and TRBJ1-5; possibly TRBD1 for D (5 bases). CDR1 is LNHNV and CDR2 is YYDKDF in the germline V gene (reference sequence). CDR3 length: 16 residues. V gave up 4 bases and J gave up 4 bases, with 17 bases separating them. The CDR3 DNA is TGTGCCACCAGCACCCCACGGGGGGGAAGTAATCAGCCCCAGCATTTT. It specifies CATSTPRGGSNQPQHF.

The CDR3, as DNA: TGTGCCAGCAGCCGGGGGTTACTAGCGGGGGCCTCCCAAGAGACCCAGTACTTC. Its translation is CASSRGLLAGASQETQYF. The rearrangement links TRBV3-1 to TRBJ2-5; 11 nucleotides agree with TRBD2. V lost 4 bases and J lost 1; bases outside the gene matches: 11. The CDR3 has 18 amino acids. Germline V lookup: CDR1 LGHDT, CDR2 YNNKEL (reference sequence).

This sequence joins TRBV4-3 and TRBJ2-5; 7 bases line up with TRBD1. Unmatched junction bases numbered 6, after V lost 7 bases and J lost 1 base. This CDR3 region has 14 residues. CDR1 and CDR2 (germline): LGHNA, YSLEER. CDR3 region: CASIRDSFQETQYF. CDR3 coding DNA: TGCGCCAGCATTAGGGACAGCTTCCAAGAGACCCAGTACTTC.

The chain combines TRBV28 with TRBJ1-5; 10 positions agree with TRBD1. Germline V gene data show CDR1 as MDHEN and CDR2 as SYDVKM. The CDR3 is made up of 21 amino acids. Trimming took 6 bases from V and 0 from J; bases not matched to a gene: 20. This CDR3 reads CASRSTGGFLSGSYSNQPQHF. The CDR3 DNA sequence: TGTGCCAGCAGGTCGACAGGGGGCTTTTTGTCGGGGTCTTATAGCAATCAGCCCCAGCATTTT. Together with reference TRBV28 and TRBJ1-5, the CDR3 gives the full variable domain: DVKVTQSSRYLVKRTGEKVFLECVQDMDHENMFWYRQDPGLGLRLIYFSYDVKMKEKGDIPEGYSVSREKKERFSLILESASTNQTSMYLCASRSTGGFLSGSYSNQPQHFGDGTRLSIL.

The count of this clonotype is one. This sequence joins TRBV7-6 and TRBJ2-2; 12 nucleotides match TRBD2. This CDR3 is 17 amino acids long. Losses at the gene ends were 5 bases for V and 3 bases for J; bases not matched to a gene: 7. CDR1 SGHVS and CDR2 FNYEAQ come from the germline V gene. CDR3 in amino acids: CASSGTSGRQDTGELFF. CDR3 sequence (DNA): TGTGCCAGCAGCGGGACTAGCGGGCGCCAGGACACCGGGGAGCTGTTTTTT. The full variable domain, its missing parts supplied by reference TRBV7-6 and TRBJ2-2, is GAGVSQSPRYKVTKRGQDVALRCDPISGHVSLYWYRQALGQGPEFLTYFNYEAQQDKSGLPNDRFSAERPEGSISTLTIQRTEQRDSAMYRCASSGTSGRQDTGELFFGEGSRLTVL.

The chain couples TRBV12-5 to TRBJ1-1; D is perhaps TRBD1 (6 bases). CDR3 length: 16 residues. The germline CDR1 and CDR2 sequences are LGHNT and FRNRAP. V shed 3 bases and J shed 3 bases, with 17 bases lying between them. CDR3 residues: CASGFTHEGGHTEAFF. As DNA, the CDR3 is TGTGCTAGTGGTTTCACCCACGAGGGGGGCCACACTGAAGCTTTCTTT.

The chain combines TRBV6-5 with TRBJ2-1; no clear D gene. Germline CDR1 and CDR2: MNHEY and SVGAGI. The germline V and J ends were trimmed by 6 bases and 6 bases, with 15 bases remaining between them. The CDR3 runs to 14 residues. The DNA for the CDR3 is TGTGCCAGCAGCCCGGTTCTCCCAGGCAATGAGCAGTTCTTC. Its translation: CASSPVLPGNEQFF.

This rearrangement joins TRBV7-3 to TRBJ2-6; TRBD1 matches at 7 bases. The CDR3 is 17 residues long. Trimming removed 5 bases from V and 0 bases from J; junction bases left unmatched: 7. The germline V gene encodes CDR1 SGHTA and CDR2 FQGTGA. The DNA for the CDR3 is TGTGCCAGCAGCCCGGCCGGGGACAGCTCTGGGGCCAACGTCCTGACTTTC. Translating it yields CASSPAGDSSGANVLTF.

The J gene is TRBJ2-6, the V gene TRBV7-6, with 11 positions matching TRBD2. Germline CDR1 and CDR2: SGHVS and FNYEAQ. This CDR3 is built from 17 residues. With V trimmed by 4 bases and J by 0 bases, 2 bases remained unmatched. The CDR3 loop is CASSSGTSGSGANVLTF. In DNA, the CDR3 is TGTGCCAGCAGCTCCGGGACTAGCGGCTCTGGGGCCAACGTCCTGACTTTC.